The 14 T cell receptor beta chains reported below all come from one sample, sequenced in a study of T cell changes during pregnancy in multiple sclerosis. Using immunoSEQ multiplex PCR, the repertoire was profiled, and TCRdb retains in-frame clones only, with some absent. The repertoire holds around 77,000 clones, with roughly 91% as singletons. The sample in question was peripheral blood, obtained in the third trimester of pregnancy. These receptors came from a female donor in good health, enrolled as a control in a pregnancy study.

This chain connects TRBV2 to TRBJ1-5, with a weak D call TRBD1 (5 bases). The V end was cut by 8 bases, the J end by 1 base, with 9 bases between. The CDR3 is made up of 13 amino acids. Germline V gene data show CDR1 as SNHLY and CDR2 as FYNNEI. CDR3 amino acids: CASSGGSNQPQHF. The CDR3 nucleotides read TGTGCCAGCTCGGGGGGGAGCAATCAGCCCCAGCATTTT.

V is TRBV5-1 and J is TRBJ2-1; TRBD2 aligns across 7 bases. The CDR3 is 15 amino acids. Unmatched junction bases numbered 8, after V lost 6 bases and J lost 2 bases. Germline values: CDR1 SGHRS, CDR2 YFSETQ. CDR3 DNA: TGCGCCAGCACCCTTGGGGGGGGTCCCTACAATGAGCAGTTCTTC. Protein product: CASTLGGGPYNEQFF.

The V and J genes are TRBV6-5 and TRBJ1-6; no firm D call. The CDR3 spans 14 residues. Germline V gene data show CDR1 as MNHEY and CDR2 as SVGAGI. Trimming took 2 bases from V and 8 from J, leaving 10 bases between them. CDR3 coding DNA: TGTGCCAGCAGTTACGGGAGGCTGGATTCACCCCTCCACTTT. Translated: CASSYGRLDSPLHF.

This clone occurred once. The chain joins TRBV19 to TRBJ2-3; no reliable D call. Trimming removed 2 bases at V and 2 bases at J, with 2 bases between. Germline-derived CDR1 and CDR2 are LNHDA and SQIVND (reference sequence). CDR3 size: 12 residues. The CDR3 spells CASSIHTDTQYF. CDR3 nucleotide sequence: TGTGCCAGTAGTATACACACAGATACGCAGTATTTT.

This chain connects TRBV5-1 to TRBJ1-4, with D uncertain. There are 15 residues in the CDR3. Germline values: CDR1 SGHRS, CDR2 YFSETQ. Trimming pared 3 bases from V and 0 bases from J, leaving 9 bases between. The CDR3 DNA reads TGCGCCAGCAGCTCCCAATCGGCAACTAATGAAAAACTGTTTTTT. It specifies CASSSQSATNEKLFF. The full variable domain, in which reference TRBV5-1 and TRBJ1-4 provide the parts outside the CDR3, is KAGVTQTPRYLIKTRGQQVTLSCSPISGHRSVSWYQQTPGQGLQFLFEYFSETQRNKGNFPGRFSGRQFSNSRSEMNVSTLELGDSALYLCASSSQSATNEKLFFGSGTQLSVL.

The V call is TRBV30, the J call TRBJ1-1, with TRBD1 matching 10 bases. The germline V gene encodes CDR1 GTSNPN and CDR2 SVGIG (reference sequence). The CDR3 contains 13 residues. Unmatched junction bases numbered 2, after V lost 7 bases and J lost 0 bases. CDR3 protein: CASDRGMNTEAFF. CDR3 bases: TGTGCCTCGGACAGGGGGATGAACACTGAAGCTTTCTTT.

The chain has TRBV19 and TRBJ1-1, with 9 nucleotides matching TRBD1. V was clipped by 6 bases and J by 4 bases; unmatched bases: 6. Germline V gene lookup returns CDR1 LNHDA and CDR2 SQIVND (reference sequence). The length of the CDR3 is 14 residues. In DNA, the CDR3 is TGTGCCAGTAGCGAACAGGGGGCCAGCACTGAAGCTTTCTTT. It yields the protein CASSEQGASTEAFF.

For the CDR3, the DNA is TGTGCCACCAGCAGAGATCGACAGGGGAGCTACGAGCAGTACTTC. Its translation: CATSRDRQGSYEQYF. This chain uses TRBV15 with TRBJ2-7; 8 positions agree with TRBD1. The junction had 4 bases not matched to a gene; V was cut back by 0 bases and J by 3 bases. This CDR3 spans 15 amino acids. Germline loops: CDR1 LNHNV, CDR2 YYDKDF (reference sequence).

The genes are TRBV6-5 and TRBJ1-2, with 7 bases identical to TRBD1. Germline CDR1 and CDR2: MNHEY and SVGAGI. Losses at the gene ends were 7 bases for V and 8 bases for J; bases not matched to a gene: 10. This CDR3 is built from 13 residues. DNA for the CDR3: TGTGCCAGCACCTCCCGACAGGGCTGGGGCTACACCTTC. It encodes CASTSRQGWGYTF.

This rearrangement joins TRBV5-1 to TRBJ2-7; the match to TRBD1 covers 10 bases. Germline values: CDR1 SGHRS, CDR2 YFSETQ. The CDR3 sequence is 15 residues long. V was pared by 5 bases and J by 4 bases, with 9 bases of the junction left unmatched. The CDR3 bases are TGCGCCAGCAGTCCAGACAGGGGGCGCAGATACGAGCAGTACTTC. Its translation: CASSPDRGRRYEQYF.

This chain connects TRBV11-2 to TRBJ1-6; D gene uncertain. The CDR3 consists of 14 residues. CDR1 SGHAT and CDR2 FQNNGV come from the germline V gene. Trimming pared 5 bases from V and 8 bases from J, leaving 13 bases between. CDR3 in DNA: TGTGCCAGCAGCCTCAACCCCCGGTATTCACCCCTCCACTTT. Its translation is CASSLNPRYSPLHF.

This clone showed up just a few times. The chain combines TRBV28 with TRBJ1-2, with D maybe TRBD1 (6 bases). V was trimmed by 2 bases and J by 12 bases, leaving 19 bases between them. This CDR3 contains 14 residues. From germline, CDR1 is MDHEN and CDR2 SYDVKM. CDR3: CASSLGTSGRGNTF. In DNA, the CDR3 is TGTGCCAGCAGTTTAGGGACATCCGGTCGGGGAAACACCTTC.

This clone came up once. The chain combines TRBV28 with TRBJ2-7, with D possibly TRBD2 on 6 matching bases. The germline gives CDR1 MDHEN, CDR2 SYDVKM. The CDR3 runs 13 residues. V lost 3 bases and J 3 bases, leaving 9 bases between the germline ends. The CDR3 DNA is TGTGCCAGCAGTTTGGGGACTTTCTACGAGCAGTACTTC. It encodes CASSLGTFYEQYF.

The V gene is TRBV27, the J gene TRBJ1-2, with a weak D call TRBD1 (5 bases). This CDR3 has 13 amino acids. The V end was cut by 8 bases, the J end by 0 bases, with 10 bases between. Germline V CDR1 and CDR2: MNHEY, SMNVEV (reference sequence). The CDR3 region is CASGGEANYGYTF. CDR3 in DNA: TGTGCCAGCGGGGGGGAAGCTAACTATGGCTACACCTTC.